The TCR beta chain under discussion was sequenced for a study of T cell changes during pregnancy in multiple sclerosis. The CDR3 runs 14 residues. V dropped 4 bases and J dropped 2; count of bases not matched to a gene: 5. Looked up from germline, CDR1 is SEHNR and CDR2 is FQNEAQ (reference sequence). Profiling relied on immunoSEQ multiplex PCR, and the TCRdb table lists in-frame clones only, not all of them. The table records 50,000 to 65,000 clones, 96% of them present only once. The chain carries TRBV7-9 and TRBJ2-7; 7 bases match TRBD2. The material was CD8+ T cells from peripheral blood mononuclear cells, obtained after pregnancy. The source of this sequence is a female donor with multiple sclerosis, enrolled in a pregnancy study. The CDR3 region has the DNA TGTGCCAGCAGCTCCCGGGACTACGCCTACGAGCAGTACTTC. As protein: CASSSRDYAYEQYF.